A selection of T cell receptor beta chains follows, all from one sample in a study of blood T cell repertoires in COVID-19. Repertoires were generated with immunoSEQ multiplex PCR, while TCRdb's copy carries only in-frame clones and drops some. The table records under 350,000 clones, around 85% of them present only once. The sample consisted of PBMCs or T cells enriched from blood (not recorded which). These receptors all come from a woman between 40 and 50 years old with acute COVID-19. Each CDR3 is given with its conserved first and last residue.

CDR3 protein: CATSAATSGGWETQYF
V gene: TRBV24-1
J gene: TRBJ2-5

CDR3 protein: CAISERRTGTGYSGANVLTF
V gene: TRBV10-3
J gene: TRBJ2-6

CDR3 protein: CASTDRDGRGSGYTF
V gene: TRBV19
J gene: TRBJ1-2

CDR3 protein: CASSRGRETDNEQFF
V gene: TRBV5-4
J gene: TRBJ2-1

CDR3 protein: CAIRPDSGSYEQYF
V gene: TRBV10-3
J gene: TRBJ2-7

CDR3 protein: CASSLAVSRQETQYF
V gene: TRBV5-4
J gene: TRBJ2-5

CDR3 protein: CASSKNRGTDTQYF
V gene: TRBV7-8
J gene: TRBJ2-3

CDR3 protein: CASSVDRAGEKLFF
V gene: TRBV5-6
J gene: TRBJ1-4

CDR3 protein: CASSQSQGTGVIGYTF
V gene: TRBV4-3
J gene: TRBJ1-2

CDR3 protein: CASSKVGQSLSNQPQHF
V gene: TRBV21-1
J gene: TRBJ1-5

CDR3 protein: CASSLVIRDNQPQHF
V gene: TRBV7-2
J gene: TRBJ1-5

CDR3 protein: CASSVVLNTGELFF
V gene: TRBV9
J gene: TRBJ2-2

CDR3 protein: CASSQTPVAGVYEQYF
V gene: TRBV4-1
J gene: TRBJ2-7

CDR3 protein: CASSSLAGRQETQYF
V gene: TRBV7-2
J gene: TRBJ2-5

CDR3 protein: CSVAGTTNGYTF
V gene: TRBV29-1
J gene: TRBJ1-2

CDR3 protein: CASSLQLNTEAFF
V gene: TRBV4-3
J gene: TRBJ1-1

CDR3 protein: CATSRPLRGGKETQYF
V gene: TRBV15
J gene: TRBJ2-5

CDR3 protein: CASSPGSGGAQETQYF
V gene: TRBV18
J gene: TRBJ2-5

CDR3 protein: CASSFGLAGGETQYF
V gene: TRBV3-1/TRBV3-2
J gene: TRBJ2-5

CDR3 protein: CASSLLGTGGSDTQYF
V gene: TRBV6-5
J gene: TRBJ2-3

CDR3 protein: CASSLAWDRGYGYTF
V gene: TRBV7-8
J gene: TRBJ1-2

CDR3 protein: CASSPPNRESYEQYF
V gene: TRBV18
J gene: TRBJ2-7

CDR3 protein: CASSVEGSGNTIYF
V gene: TRBV2
J gene: TRBJ1-3

CDR3 protein: CASSGGLAGGQGQFF
V gene: TRBV28
J gene: TRBJ2-1

CDR3 protein: CASRQGNGETQYF
V gene: TRBV14
J gene: TRBJ2-5